This T cell receptor (beta chain) was retrieved from a study of T-cell reconstitution after alpha-beta-depleted transplantation in children. Study results and limitations: Alpha-beta T cells about two months after transplant reportedly derived from several hundred expanded graft clones. Surviving recipient T cells and intrathymic progenitors accounted for some patients' high TCRbeta diversity at day 60. It was newly produced T cells that mostly accounted for T-cell counts and diversity one year after transplant.

V was cut by 1 base and J by 6 bases, with 14 bases left in between. The length of the CDR3 is 14 residues. Looked up from germline, CDR1 is DFQATT and CDR2 is SNEGSKA (reference sequence). Construction of the TCRbeta library involved unique molecular identifiers. TCRdb reprocessed the PCR reads with MiXCR, giving one entry per CDR3 protein. Here the sample spans 250,000 to 400,000 distinct CDR3 sequences, roughly 25% being singletons. Remarks on this clonotype: Its target is not known.

V is TRBV20-1 and J is TRBJ2-3; D is unclear. The sequences come from PBMCs, mostly from graft donor cells, collected 180 days after TCRalphabeta/CD19-depleted stem cell transplant. The receptor comes from a male patient aged 10 to 17 who had a stem cell transplant for acute lymphoblastic leukemia, so the T cells may come from the graft donor. The CDR3 is CSARGGVVGDTQYF. The CDR3 DNA is TGCAGTGCTAGAGGTGGAGTAGTGGGGGATACGCAGTATTTT.